One and the same sample provided the 24 T cell receptor beta chains below, sequenced in a study of blood T cell repertoires in COVID-19. The protocol was immunoSEQ multiplex PCR, while the TCRdb copy is restricted to in-frame clones and leaves out a portion. The profile shows roughly 230,000 clones, 70% to 90% of them singletons. Sequenced material: peripheral blood. Source of these receptors: a man aged 50 to 59 with COVID-19, enrolled during active disease.

This clone was found a few times. V and J are TRBV27 and TRBJ2-7; 7 nucleotides line up with TRBD1. CDR3 size: 14 residues. Germline loops: CDR1 MNHEY, CDR2 SMNVEV (reference sequence). Trimming cost V 3 bases and J 2 bases; bases outside gene matches: 4. The CDR3 protein is CASSFTGDAYEQYF. CDR3 nucleotides: TGTGCCAGCAGTTTTACAGGGGACGCCTACGAGCAGTACTTC.

The rearrangement joins TRBV3-1 (or the pseudogene TRBV3-2) to TRBJ2-5, with 7 bases lining up with TRBD2. The junction had 9 bases not matched to a gene; V was cut back by 4 bases and J by 4 bases. Germline V CDR1 and CDR2: LGHDT, YNNKEL (reference sequence). CDR3 size: 15 residues. The CDR3 is CASSPWGGMRETQYF. The CDR3 nucleotides are TGTGCCAGCAGCCCTTGGGGGGGAATGCGAGAGACCCAGTACTTC.

The V call is TRBV2, the J call TRBJ2-2; TRBD1 aligns across 7 bases. In germline, CDR1 is SNHLY, CDR2 FYNNEI. With V trimmed by 6 bases and J by 4 bases, 5 bases remained unmatched. This CDR3 spans 14 amino acids. Written as DNA, the CDR3 is TGTGCCAGCAGGGCCACAGGGGCCACCGGGGAGCTGTTTTTT. It codes for CASRATGATGELFF.

The chain couples TRBV19 to TRBJ2-2; no reliable D call. CDR1 LNHDA and CDR2 SQIVND come from the germline V gene (reference sequence). V was shortened by 6 bases and J by 3 bases, with 14 bases between the two germline ends. This CDR3 is built from 15 residues. The CDR3 loop is CASRSGTRDTGELFF. CDR3 DNA: TGTGCCAGTAGATCGGGTACCCGGGACACCGGGGAGCTGTTTTTT. The full variable domain, completed using reference TRBV19 and TRBJ2-2, is DGGITQSPKYLFRKEGQNVTLSCEQNLNHDAMYWYRQDPGQGLRLIYYSQIVNDFQKGDIAEGYSVSREKKESFPLTVTSAQKNPTAFYLCASRSGTRDTGELFFGEGSRLTVL.

The V call is TRBV6-5, the J call TRBJ1-2, with D possibly matching TRBD1 (5 bases). Germline CDR1 MNHEY, CDR2 SVGAGI. Deletions cut 0 bases from V and 6 bases from J, with 8 bases between. The CDR3 consists of 13 residues. The CDR3 DNA reads TGTGCCAGCAGTTACTCGGGGGGGGATGGCTACACCTTC. It yields the protein CASSYSGGDGYTF.

The gene calls are TRBV5-1 and TRBJ2-2; weak D call: TRBD2 (6 bases). The germline V gene has CDR1 SGHRS and CDR2 YFSETQ. The CDR3 runs to 15 residues. The V end lost 4 bases, the J end lost 4 bases, and 14 bases lay between the germline ends. The CDR3 is CASSLGLLSTGELFF. As DNA, the CDR3 is TGCGCCAGCAGCCTGGGACTTCTCAGCACCGGGGAGCTGTTTTTT.

The genes are TRBV30 and TRBJ2-7; D is perhaps TRBD1 (5 bases). Germline CDR1 reads GTSNPN; CDR2 reads SVGIG (reference sequence). V was cut by 3 bases and J by 1 base, with 13 bases left in between. The CDR3 contains 14 residues. The CDR3 DNA reads as TGTGCCTGGAGCCGCAAGACAGATTCCTACGAGCAGTACTTC. Translation: CAWSRKTDSYEQYF.

This clone was seen once. The chain has TRBV12-5 and TRBJ2-5; possibly TRBD2 for D (5 bases). Germline V gives CDR1 LGHNT, CDR2 FRNRAP. The CDR3 extends over 14 amino acids. V was cut by 6 bases and J by 1 base, with 12 bases left in between. CDR3 DNA: TGTGCTAGTGGGACGAGGGTCCCCCAAGAGACCCAGTACTTC. It codes for CASGTRVPQETQYF.

J is TRBJ2-3 and V is TRBV14; D might be TRBD2 (6 bases). This CDR3 contains 17 residues. Trimming cost V 4 bases and J 0 bases, with 17 bases left between them. Germline CDR1 reads SGHDN; CDR2 reads FVKESK. CDR3 loop: CASSLIFSGTSTDTQYF. The CDR3 nucleotides read TGTGCCAGCAGCCTAATATTTAGCGGTACTAGCACAGATACGCAGTATTTT.

This clone was found once. The genes are TRBV24-1 and TRBJ2-1; TRBD1 agrees at 8 bases. The junction had 7 bases not matched to a gene; V was cut back by 6 bases and J by 4 bases. This CDR3 has 15 amino acids. The germline V gene has CDR1 KGHDR and CDR2 SFDVKD. CDR3 residues: CATSQGQGAYNEQFF. CDR3 nucleotide sequence: TGTGCCACCAGTCAAGGGCAGGGGGCGTACAATGAGCAGTTCTTC.

The gene calls are TRBV15 and TRBJ1-2; tentative D call: TRBD1 (6 bases). CDR1 and CDR2 from the germline V gene are LNHNV and YYDKDF (reference sequence). The CDR3 is 15 residues long. V shed 1 base and J shed 0 bases, with 9 bases lying between them. The CDR3 loop reads CATSRVDRSNYGYTF. For the CDR3, the DNA is TGTGCCACCAGCAGAGTTGACAGGTCTAACTATGGCTACACCTTC.

This sequence joins TRBV4-2 and TRBJ1-4; D is perhaps TRBD1 (6 bases). Germline V gene lookup returns CDR1 LGHNA and CDR2 YNFKEQ. There are 16 residues in the CDR3. The germline V and J ends were trimmed by 5 bases and 0 bases, with 13 bases remaining between them. CDR3 loop: CASSRGTPATNEKLFF. The DNA of the CDR3 is TGTGCCAGCAGCAGGGGGACACCTGCAACTAATGAAAAACTGTTTTTT.

This sequence joins TRBV6-5 and TRBJ2-2; 7 bases match TRBD2. Trimming took 0 bases from V and 6 from J; bases not matched to a gene: 1. The CDR3 length is 14 residues. Germline V lookup: CDR1 MNHEY, CDR2 SVGAGI. The CDR3 sequence: CASSYSGGAGELFF. DNA of the CDR3: TGTGCCAGCAGTTACTCGGGGGGGGCCGGGGAGCTGTTTTTT.

The rearrangement joins TRBV10-3 to TRBJ2-7; TRBD2 matches 10 bases. The CDR3 totals 20 residues. Germline-derived CDR1 and CDR2 are ENHRY and SYGVKD. The V segment lost 4 bases and the J segment 4 bases; nucleotides outside the gene matches: 22. The CDR3 DNA reads TGTGCCATCAGTGCCTACCCCTGGCAGGGTGATCCTAGCGGGGGTTACGAGCAGTACTTC. Translating gives CAISAYPWQGDPSGGYEQYF.

The J gene is TRBJ1-4, the V gene TRBV28, with TRBD1 as a possible D gene (6 bases). Germline V CDR1 and CDR2: MDHEN, SYDVKM. This CDR3 is 12 amino acids long. V was pared by 7 bases and J by 6 bases, with 9 bases between. The CDR3 bases are TGTGCCAGCACCCGGACAGATGAAAAACTGTTTTTT. It specifies CASTRTDEKLFF.

The chain carries TRBV19 and TRBJ1-3; D gene uncertain. The V and J ends lost 3 bases and 2 bases respectively, with 11 bases between them. Germline values: CDR1 LNHDA, CDR2 SQIVND (reference sequence). This CDR3 contains 15 residues. This chain's CDR3 is CASSILLVAGNTIYF. CDR3 nucleotide sequence: TGTGCCAGTAGTATTCTTCTCGTAGCTGGAAACACCATATATTTT.

V usage is TRBV19 and J usage is TRBJ2-3; 8 bases map to TRBD1. Trimming took 8 bases from V and 4 from J; bases not matched to a gene: 8. The CDR3 covers 14 residues. CDR1 and CDR2 from the germline V gene are LNHDA and SQIVND (reference sequence). In DNA form, the CDR3 reads TGTGCCAGTGGACAGGGAGGTTTGGCAGATACGCAGTATTTT. Translating it yields CASGQGGLADTQYF.

This clone came up once. With a much larger clone just one base away, this may be a read error. Other DNA variants within this sample encode the same CDR3. The rearrangement uses TRBV5-4 and TRBJ1-1; maybe TRBD1 (6 bases). The CDR3 has 13 residues. Germline V lookup: CDR1 SGHNT, CDR2 YYREEE (reference sequence). The V end lost 5 bases, the J end lost 1 base, and 9 bases lay between the germline ends. Written as DNA, the CDR3 is TGTGCCAGCAGTCTGACAGGGAACACTGAAGCTTTCTTT. Protein product: CASSLTGNTEAFF.

The chain carries TRBV21-1 and TRBJ1-3. TRBV21-1 corresponds to a pseudogene. The CDR3 has 16 amino acids. The CDR3 reads CASSPRKPSSGNTIYF. The CDR3 nucleotides are TGTGCCAGCAGCCCGAGGAAACCCAGCTCTGGAAACACCATATATTTT.

The genes are TRBV4-1 and TRBJ1-4; D perhaps matches TRBD1 (6 bases). V was shortened by 0 bases and J by 7 bases, with 12 bases between the two germline ends. The CDR3 covers 15 residues. Germline V CDR1 and CDR2: MGHRA, YSYEKL. This CDR3 is CASSQEGGNGEKLFF. The CDR3 coding sequence is TGCGCCAGCAGCCAAGAAGGGGGAAACGGTGAAAAACTGTTTTTT.

J is TRBJ1-5 and V is TRBV6-6, with TRBD1 matching 7 bases. CDR3 size: 14 residues. With 7 bases clipped from V and 0 bases from J, the junction kept 3 bases outside the gene matches. Per the germline V gene, CDR1 is MNHNY and CDR2 is SVGAGI (reference sequence). CDR3 region: CASNGDSSNQPQHF. The DNA of the CDR3 is TGTGCCAGCAACGGGGACAGTAGCAATCAGCCCCAGCATTTT.

This chain links TRBV2 with TRBJ2-2; D unresolved. The CDR3 has 14 amino acids. Germline CDR1 SNHLY, CDR2 FYNNEI. Deletions cut 2 bases from V and 2 bases from J, with 6 bases between. The CDR3 DNA reads TGTGCCAGCAGTGAACGTCCTAACACCGGGGAGCTGTTTTTT. Its protein product is CASSERPNTGELFF.

The chain joins TRBV10-3 to TRBJ1-1; D gene uncertain. Germline values: CDR1 ENHRY, CDR2 SYGVKD. The CDR3 sequence is 14 residues long. Trimming pared 6 bases from V and 4 bases from J, leaving 15 bases between. The CDR3 reads CAIREIEGGTEAFF. The CDR3 nucleotides are TGTGCCATCAGGGAAATAGAGGGAGGCACTGAAGCTTTCTTT.

This sequence joins TRBV27 and TRBJ1-2; D is ambiguous. Germline V gene data show CDR1 as MNHEY and CDR2 as SMNVEV (reference sequence). Trimming stripped 4 bases from V and 2 bases from J, with 8 bases between. The CDR3 is 13 residues long. CDR3 in amino acids: CASSSPPNYGYTF. The CDR3 DNA sequence: TGTGCCAGCAGTTCTCCCCCGAACTATGGCTACACCTTC.